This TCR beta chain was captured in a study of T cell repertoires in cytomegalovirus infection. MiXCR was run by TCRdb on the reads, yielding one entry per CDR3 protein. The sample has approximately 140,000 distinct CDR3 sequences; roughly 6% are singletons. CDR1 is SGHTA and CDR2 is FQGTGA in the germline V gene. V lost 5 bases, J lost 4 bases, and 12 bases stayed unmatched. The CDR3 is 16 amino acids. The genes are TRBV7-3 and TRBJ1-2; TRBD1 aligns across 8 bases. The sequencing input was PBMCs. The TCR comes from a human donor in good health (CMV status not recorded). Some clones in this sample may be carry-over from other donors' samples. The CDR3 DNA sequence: TGTGCCAGCAGCGCAGGGGGACAGGAATCCCGCTATGGCTACACCTTC. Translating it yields CASSAGGQESRYGYTF.